The sequence of this TCR beta chain was determined in a study of T-cell reconstitution after alpha-beta-depleted transplantation in children (dated by TCRdb to 2015 to 2016). For context, the study as a whole: The study quantitatively tracked T-cell immune reconstitution after TCRalphabeta/CD19-depleted allogeneic hematopoietic cell transplantation in children using TCR repertoire profiling.

Paper-wide results and their limitations: In some patients, the high TCRbeta diversity seen at day 60 was put down to recipient T cells and intrathymic progenitors that had survived conditioning. About two months after transplant, the apparently early recovery of alphabetaT-cell counts reportedly depended on just several hundred clones that had expanded rapidly and came from non-depleted graft cells. Hyperexpanded clone frequencies declined over subsequent months; after one year, T-cell counts and TCRbeta diversity were mostly attributed to newly produced T cells.

This clonotype was found many times. Its antigen is unknown. Base qualities are missing; no much larger clone stands one base away. Library preparation employed PCR. The sample was run on an Illumina HiSeq 2500. TCR library preparation used molecular barcoding, with unique molecular identifiers applied to normalize quantification of the TCRbeta repertoire. TCRdb reran the public reads through fastp at Q25 and MiXCR, keeping productive beta chains. Rows with a matching CDR3 protein are joined into one entry that keeps the most common DNA and genes. In all, the sample holds roughly 400,000 distinct CDR3 sequences, and about 40% of those were seen once. Roughly 27% of the sample is in the top ten clones. In the germline V gene, CDR1 corresponds to MGHRA and CDR2 to YSYEKL. Reading from cysteine to phenylalanine, the CDR3 counts 15 amino acids. The sequence is cut down to CDR3 DNA, 45 bases in frame from base 1. At the junction V is shortened by 1 base and J by 0 bases, with 8 bases in between.

The sample's treatment or condition, from its label and the paper: allogeneic hematopoietic cell transplantation with graft depleted of TCRalphabeta T cells and CD19 B cells. The transplant recipients were children given TCRalphabeta/CD19-depleted allogeneic hematopoietic cell grafts. Material: PBMCs, obtained before TCRalphabeta/CD19-depleted stem cell transplant. The TCR was taken from a girl aged 2 to 9 with aplastic anemia, due to receive a stem cell transplant. The chain couples TRBV4-1 to TRBJ2-3; the D gene assignment is ambiguous. At the DNA level, the sequence is TGCGCCAGCAGCCAAGCAGCCAGAAGCACAGATACGCAGTATTTT. Its protein product is CASSQAARSTDTQYF.